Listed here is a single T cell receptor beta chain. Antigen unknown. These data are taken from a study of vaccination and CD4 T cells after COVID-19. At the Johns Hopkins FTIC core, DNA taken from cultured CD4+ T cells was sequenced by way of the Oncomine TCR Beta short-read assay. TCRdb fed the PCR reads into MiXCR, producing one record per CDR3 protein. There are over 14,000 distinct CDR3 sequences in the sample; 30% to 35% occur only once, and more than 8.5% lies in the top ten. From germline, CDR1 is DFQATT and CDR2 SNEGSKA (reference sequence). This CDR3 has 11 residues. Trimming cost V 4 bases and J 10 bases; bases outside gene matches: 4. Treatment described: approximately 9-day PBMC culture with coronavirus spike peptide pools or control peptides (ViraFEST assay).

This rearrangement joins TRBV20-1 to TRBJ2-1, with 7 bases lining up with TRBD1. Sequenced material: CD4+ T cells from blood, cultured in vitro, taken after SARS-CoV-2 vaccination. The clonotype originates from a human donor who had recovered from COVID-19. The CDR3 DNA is TGCAGTGCTAAGGACAGGTGGGAGCAGTTCTTC. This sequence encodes CSAKDRWEQFF.